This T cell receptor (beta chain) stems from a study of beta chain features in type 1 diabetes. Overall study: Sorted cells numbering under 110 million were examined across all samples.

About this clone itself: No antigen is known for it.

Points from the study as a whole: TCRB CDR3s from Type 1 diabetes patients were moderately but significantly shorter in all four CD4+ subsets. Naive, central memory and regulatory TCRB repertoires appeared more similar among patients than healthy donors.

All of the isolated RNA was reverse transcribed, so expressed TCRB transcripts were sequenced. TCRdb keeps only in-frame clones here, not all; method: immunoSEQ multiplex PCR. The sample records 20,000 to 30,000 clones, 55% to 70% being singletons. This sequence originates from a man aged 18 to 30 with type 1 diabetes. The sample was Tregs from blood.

The CDR3 sequence is CASRLWPRVEPWDEQFF. The CDR3 DNA reads TGTGCCAGCAGACTGTGGCCGAGGGTGGAGCCGTGGGATGAGCAGTTCTTC. The genes are TRBV27 and TRBJ2-1; D is perhaps TRBD2 (5 bases). V was cut by 6 bases and J by 8 bases, with 26 bases left in between. The CDR3 is 17 residues long. Germline V gene lookup returns CDR1 MNHEY and CDR2 SMNVEV (reference sequence).